This TCR beta chain was recorded in a study of T cell changes during pregnancy in multiple sclerosis. Method: immunoSEQ multiplex PCR; TCRdb's copy keeps in-frame clones and lacks some. The sample yields 30,000 to 40,000 clones, less than 95% seen once. J lost 8 bases, V lost 4 bases, and 9 bases had no gene match. This CDR3 spans 15 amino acids. The germline V gene encodes CDR1 SGHRS and CDR2 YFSETQ. The material sequenced was CD4+ T cells from peripheral blood mononuclear cells, taken in the second trimester of pregnancy. This TCR was sampled from a female donor with multiple sclerosis, enrolled in a pregnancy study. The rearrangement joins TRBV5-1 to TRBJ2-1; 10 bases are shared with TRBD2. Here the CDR3 DNA reads TGCGCCAGCAGCCCGGGACTAGCGTTTGGGGATGAGCAGTTCTTC. It translates to CASSPGLAFGDEQFF.